This is a list of T cell receptor beta chains from one sample in a study of T cell repertoires in cytomegalovirus infection. One entry per CDR3 protein, called by TCRdb with MiXCR from the reads. The repertoire has fewer than 550,000 distinct CDR3 sequences, about 25% of them found once; the top ten carry 13%. Material: PBMCs. These receptors were obtained from a human donor in good health (CMV status not recorded). Some clones in this sample may be carry-over from other donors' samples. The CDR3 runs from the conserved cysteine through the conserved F or W. D genes are given only for firm matches. Only part of the rows carry a size: once, few, many, or a class if the clone is expanded.

d_gene: -; v_gene: TRBV7-8; j_gene: TRBJ2-3; abundance: many; CDR3nt: TGTGCCAGCAGCGCGGGGAACACGCAGTATTTT; CDR3aa: CASSAGNTQYF
d_gene: TRBD2; v_gene: TRBV7-2; j_gene: TRBJ2-7; abundance: many; CDR3nt: TGTGCCAGCAGCTTACAGAGCGGGACCCGGGGCGAGCAGTACTTC; CDR3aa: CASSLQSGTRGEQYF
d_gene: TRBD1; v_gene: TRBV28; j_gene: TRBJ1-2; abundance: many; CDR3nt: TGTGCCAGCAGTAACTCGCCGCCCAGGGGGACTACTTTCTATGGCTACACCTTC; CDR3aa: CASSNSPPRGTTFYGYTF
d_gene: TRBD2; v_gene: TRBV29-1; j_gene: TRBJ2-7; abundance: -; CDR3nt: TGCAGCGTATGGACTAGCGGGAGACTAGGCGAGCAGTACTTC; CDR3aa: CSVWTSGRLGEQYF
d_gene: -; v_gene: TRBV7-2; j_gene: TRBJ2-5; abundance: many; CDR3nt: TGTGCCAGCAGTCGGGACCAACAAGAGACCCAGTACTTC; CDR3aa: CASSRDQQETQYF
d_gene: -; v_gene: TRBV7-8; j_gene: TRBJ2-3; abundance: many; CDR3nt: TGTGCCAGCAGCTACTTGTTTGGGGCAGATACGCAGTATTTT; CDR3aa: CASSYLFGADTQYF
d_gene: -; v_gene: TRBV10-3; j_gene: TRBJ1-1; abundance: once; CDR3nt: TGTGCCATCAGTGCCGCAGACCGGTCGGCTTTCTTT; CDR3aa: CAISAADRSAFF
d_gene: TRBD1; v_gene: TRBV7-2; j_gene: TRBJ1-5; abundance: -; CDR3nt: TGTGCCAGCAGCTTAGAGGGGGGGTTGTTGGGACAGGGAGCTCAGCCCCAGCATTTT; CDR3aa: CASSLEGGLLGQGAQPQHF
d_gene: TRBD2; v_gene: TRBV6-2/TRBV6-3; j_gene: TRBJ2-3; abundance: once; CDR3nt: TGTGCCAGCAGTTATGTTAGCGGGGGGCTCACAGATACGCAGTATTTT; CDR3aa: CASSYVSGGLTDTQYF
d_gene: -; v_gene: TRBV28; j_gene: TRBJ2-1; abundance: many; CDR3nt: TGTGCCAGCAGTTTAGGTAGGAGTGAGCAGTTCTTC; CDR3aa: CASSLGRSEQFF
d_gene: -; v_gene: TRBV30; j_gene: TRBJ2-3; abundance: -; CDR3nt: TGTGCCTGGAGAGCCTTCTACAATACGCAGTATTTT; CDR3aa: CAWRAFYNTQYF
d_gene: TRBD2; v_gene: TRBV6-2/TRBV6-3; j_gene: TRBJ2-1; abundance: few; CDR3nt: TGTGCCAGCAGCCAGAATCTAGCGGGAGGAGTGAATGAGCAGTTCTTC; CDR3aa: CASSQNLAGGVNEQFF
d_gene: TRBD2; v_gene: TRBV7-2; j_gene: TRBJ2-7; abundance: -; CDR3nt: TGTGCCAGCAGCATACTACCCGGGACTAGCGGCCACGAGCAGTACTTC; CDR3aa: CASSILPGTSGHEQYF
d_gene: -; v_gene: TRBV20-1; j_gene: TRBJ2-5; abundance: few; CDR3nt: TGCAGTGCCGCTGGGCCCTACCAAGAGACCCAGTACTTC; CDR3aa: CSAAGPYQETQYF
d_gene: -; v_gene: TRBV20-1; j_gene: TRBJ1-2; abundance: few; CDR3nt: TGCAGTGCTAGAGATAAAACAGGGCAGGATGGCTACACCTTC; CDR3aa: CSARDKTGQDGYTF
d_gene: -; v_gene: TRBV19; j_gene: TRBJ2-7; abundance: few; CDR3nt: TGTGCCAGAAGAGCCGGACATTACGAGCAGTACTTC; CDR3aa: CARRAGHYEQYF
d_gene: TRBD1; v_gene: TRBV11-2; j_gene: TRBJ2-5; abundance: few; CDR3nt: TGTGCCAGCCAGGGGGCTCAAGAGACCCAGTACTTC; CDR3aa: CASQGAQETQYF
d_gene: -; v_gene: TRBV20-1; j_gene: TRBJ2-5; abundance: few; CDR3nt: TGCAGTGCTAGAGATTGGGGGCCCTGGGGAGAGACCCAGTACTTC; CDR3aa: CSARDWGPWGETQYF
d_gene: -; v_gene: TRBV7-2; j_gene: TRBJ1-2; abundance: -; CDR3nt: TGTGCCAGCAGCTTTTTAGGGGGTGAGGTCGGCGGCTACACCTTC; CDR3aa: CASSFLGGEVGGYTF
d_gene: TRBD2; v_gene: TRBV30; j_gene: TRBJ2-7; abundance: -; CDR3nt: TGTGCCTGGAGTGCCGGGGGGGCTGGAGGAGAGCAGTACTTC; CDR3aa: CAWSAGGAGGEQYF